One and the same sample provided the 21 T cell receptor beta chains below, sequenced in a study of blood T cell repertoires in COVID-19. Sequenced by immunoSEQ multiplex PCR; TCRdb stores in-frame clones only, minus some. The table includes tens of thousands of clones, roughly 85% detected once. Sequencing was carried out using peripheral blood. These receptors originate from a man aged 55 to 70 with active or convalescent COVID-19.

The V call is TRBV7-3, the J call TRBJ2-4, with 11 bases lining up with TRBD2. V shed 5 bases, J shed 8 bases, and the junction held 5 bases outside the gene matches. Germline CDR1 is SGHTA and CDR2 is FQGTGA. This CDR3 comprises 14 residues. The CDR3 loop is CASSLAGGEDIQYF. CDR3 in DNA: TGTGCCAGCAGCCTAGCGGGGGGAGAGGACATTCAGTACTTC.

The genes are TRBV10-3 and TRBJ2-3; 7 bases fit TRBD1. CDR1 is ENHRY, CDR2 SYGVKD, per germline. The ends lost 3 bases at V and 2 bases at J; junction bases unmatched: 17. The CDR3 runs 19 residues. The DNA for the CDR3 is TGTGCCATCAGTGAACCCCATGAACGGAAGACAGGGACCACAGATACGCAGTATTTT. It encodes CAISEPHERKTGTTDTQYF.

The chain carries TRBV27 and TRBJ1-1, with 10 bases aligning to TRBD1. J was trimmed by 4 bases and V by 2 bases; bases with no gene match: 4. The CDR3 extends over 15 amino acids. Germline V CDR1 and CDR2: MNHEY, SMNVEV (reference sequence). Here the CDR3 DNA reads TGTGCCAGCAGTTTAATGGGACAGGGGTTCACTGAAGCTTTCTTT. It codes for CASSLMGQGFTEAFF.

This chain joins TRBV18 and TRBJ2-3; 12 bases map to TRBD2. Germline CDR1 KGHSH, CDR2 LQKENI. The CDR3 is 17 amino acids. V was clipped by 3 bases and J by 4 bases; unmatched bases: 8. CDR3 nucleotide sequence: TGTGCCAGCTCACCCTCACTAGCGGGGGGTAGTGCAGATACGCAGTATTTT. Translated, it gives CASSPSLAGGSADTQYF.

V is TRBV19 and J is TRBJ2-7; D might be TRBD2 (6 bases). V was clipped by 6 bases and J by 0 bases, with 12 bases between them. Per germline, CDR1 LNHDA and CDR2 SQIVND (reference sequence). The CDR3 extends over 14 amino acids. CDR3 in amino acids: CASSLGGLSYEQYF. DNA for the CDR3: TGTGCCAGTAGCCTCGGGGGACTCTCCTACGAGCAGTACTTC.

The chain combines TRBV19 with TRBJ1-6; TRBD1 aligns across 7 bases. The CDR3 is made up of 15 amino acids. Trimming took 6 bases from V and 5 from J; bases not matched to a gene: 7. In germline, CDR1 is LNHDA, CDR2 SQIVND (reference sequence). CDR3: CASRSTGANNSPLHF. The CDR3 coding sequence is TGTGCCAGTAGAAGTACAGGGGCGAATAATTCACCCCTCCACTTT.

The rearrangement links TRBV7-9 to TRBJ1-2; 7 nucleotides match TRBD1. The V gene end was trimmed by 5 bases and the J gene end by 8 bases; junction bases not matched to a gene: 11. CDR1 is SEHNR and CDR2 is FQNEAQ in the germline V gene (reference sequence). This CDR3 is built from 14 residues. The CDR3: CASSPRQGVRGYTF. The DNA for the CDR3 is TGTGCCAGCAGCCCCCGACAGGGAGTAAGGGGCTACACCTTC.

This chain links TRBV5-4 with TRBJ2-2; no reliable D call. CDR1 and CDR2 from the germline V gene are SGHNT and YYREEE (reference sequence). The CDR3 covers 14 residues. Trimming cost V 0 bases and J 2 bases, with 5 bases left between them. The CDR3 region is CASSLGRNTGELFF. The CDR3 DNA reads as TGTGCCAGCAGCTTGGGCAGAAACACCGGGGAGCTGTTTTTT.

This clone was counted once. The chain recombines TRBV18 with TRBJ2-2; tentative D call: TRBD1 (6 bases). The CDR3 is 16 residues long. V lost 4 bases and J 4 bases, leaving 16 bases between the germline ends. CDR1 KGHSH and CDR2 LQKENI come from the germline V gene. The CDR3 DNA follows: TGTGCCAGCTCACTCTACTGGACAGAGGCCACCGGGGAGCTGTTTTTT. As protein: CASSLYWTEATGELFF.

The gene calls are TRBV3-1 (or the pseudogene TRBV3-2) and TRBJ2-1; D might be TRBD2 (6 bases). Germline lookup yields CDR1 LGHDT and CDR2 YNNKEL (reference sequence). The CDR3 spans 15 residues. Trimming removed 0 bases from V and 4 bases from J, with 10 bases in between. This CDR3 is CASSQEWGRYNEQFF. CDR3 sequence (DNA): TGTGCCAGCAGCCAAGAGTGGGGGAGGTACAATGAGCAGTTCTTC.

This clone appeared a few times. This rearrangement joins TRBV2 to TRBJ2-4; weak D call: TRBD1 (6 bases). There are 14 residues in the CDR3. Germline-derived CDR1 and CDR2 are SNHLY and FYNNEI. Trimming shortened V by 6 bases and J by 6 bases, and 15 bases separated the two germline ends. The CDR3: CASRVQGLANIQYF. DNA for the CDR3: TGTGCCAGCAGAGTACAGGGCTTGGCAAACATTCAGTACTTC.

The chain recombines TRBV30 with TRBJ1-1; D unresolved. The CDR3 extends over 11 amino acids. The V and J ends lost 1 base and 9 bases respectively, with 9 bases between them. The germline gives CDR1 GTSNPN, CDR2 SVGIG (reference sequence). Written as DNA, the CDR3 is TGTGCCTGGAGTGATACAAAAAAAGCTTTCTTT. It is translated as CAWSDTKKAFF.

The chain's CDR3 is CASSRWDGGSDTQYF. CDR3 sequence (DNA): TGTGCCAGCAGCAGATGGGACGGGGGGTCAGATACGCAGTATTTT. The chain links TRBV7-3 to TRBJ2-3, with 7 bases that match TRBD2. Trimming took 5 bases from V and 4 from J; bases not matched to a gene: 9. Per the germline V gene, CDR1 is SGHTA and CDR2 is FQGTGA. The CDR3 extends over 15 amino acids. Full variable domain (missing parts from reference TRBV7-3 and TRBJ2-3): GAGVSQTPSNKVTEKGKYVELRCDPISGHTALYWYRQSLGQGPEFLIYFQGTGAADDSGLPNDRFFAVRPEGSVSTLKIQRTERGDSAVYLCASSRWDGGSDTQYFGPGTRLTVL.

The chain recombines TRBV2 with TRBJ1-1, with no clear D. The germline V gene encodes CDR1 SNHLY and CDR2 FYNNEI. The CDR3 runs 14 residues. Between the trimmed V and J ends, which lost 6 bases and 1 base, there was a span of 12 bases. The CDR3 bases are TGTGCCAGCAGCGTCCTGGTTAGGAACACTGAAGCTTTCTTT. This codes for CASSVLVRNTEAFF. Together with reference TRBV2 and TRBJ1-1, the CDR3 gives the full variable domain: EPEVTQTPSHQVTQMGQEVILRCVPISNHLYFYWYRQILGQKVEFLVSFYNNEISEKSEIFDDQFSVERPDGSNFTLKIRSTKLEDSAMYFCASSVLVRNTEAFFGQGTRLTVV.

This chain joins TRBV27 and TRBJ1-1; perhaps TRBD1 as D (6 bases). CDR1 and CDR2 from the germline V gene are MNHEY and SMNVEV (reference sequence). Trimming left V 0 bases short and J 10 bases short, with 12 bases between. The CDR3 spans 13 residues. CDR3 protein: CASSLSVAGVAFF. CDR3 DNA: TGTGCCAGCAGTTTATCTGTGGCAGGGGTAGCTTTCTTT.

The chain uses TRBV29-1 and TRBJ1-2; 7 bases are shared with TRBD1. Germline V gene data show CDR1 as SQVTM and CDR2 as ANQGSEA. The CDR3 is made up of 15 amino acids. The V and J ends lost 7 bases and 5 bases, in that order; junction bases with no gene match: 16. The CDR3 is CSARHPVDRAYGYTF. As DNA, the CDR3 is TGCAGCGCCCGTCACCCTGTCGACAGGGCTTATGGCTACACCTTC.

The J gene is TRBJ2-3, the V gene TRBV24-1; 13 nucleotides agree with TRBD2. This CDR3 has 18 amino acids. In germline, CDR1 is KGHDR, CDR2 SFDVKD. Unmatched junction bases numbered 11, after V lost 3 bases and J lost 6 bases. The CDR3 loop reads CATSDPGLAGAPWDTQYF. CDR3 DNA: TGTGCCACCAGTGATCCCGGACTAGCGGGGGCCCCGTGGGATACGCAGTATTTT.

This rearrangement joins TRBV6-5 to TRBJ1-2; D is unresolved. The CDR3 is 13 residues long. V was cut by 6 bases and J by 2 bases, with 10 bases left in between. The germline V gene has CDR1 MNHEY and CDR2 SVGAGI. CDR3: CASSRDKNYGYTF. In DNA form, the CDR3 reads TGTGCCAGCAGCCGAGACAAGAACTATGGCTACACCTTC.

The CDR3 spells CASSEGGGPYGYTF. CDR3 DNA: TGTGCCAGCAGTGAGGGGGGGGGCCCCTATGGCTACACCTTC. The chain joins TRBV2 to TRBJ1-2; tentatively, D is TRBD1 (6 bases). Germline-derived CDR1 and CDR2 are SNHLY and FYNNEI. V lost 3 bases and J lost 4, with 12 bases in between. The CDR3 length is 14 residues.

This clone was recorded only once. The chain couples TRBV21-1 to TRBJ2-3; no DNA check was done on the table's D call, TRBD2. TRBV21-1 is shown as a pseudogene. The CDR3 contains 16 residues. The CDR3 nucleotides are TGTGCCAGCAGCGCAACTAGCGGGGGATCTACAGATACGCAGTATTTT. Its translation is CASSATSGGSTDTQYF.

The chain combines TRBV3-1 (or the pseudogene TRBV3-2) with TRBJ1-5; D is possibly TRBD1 (6 bases). Per the germline V gene, CDR1 is LGHDT and CDR2 is YNNKEL (reference sequence). V was cut by 5 bases and J by 7 bases, with 12 bases left in between. This CDR3 is built from 13 residues. The chain's CDR3 is CASSWTEDQPQHF. CDR3 sequence (DNA): TGTGCCAGCAGCTGGACAGAGGACCAGCCCCAGCATTTT.